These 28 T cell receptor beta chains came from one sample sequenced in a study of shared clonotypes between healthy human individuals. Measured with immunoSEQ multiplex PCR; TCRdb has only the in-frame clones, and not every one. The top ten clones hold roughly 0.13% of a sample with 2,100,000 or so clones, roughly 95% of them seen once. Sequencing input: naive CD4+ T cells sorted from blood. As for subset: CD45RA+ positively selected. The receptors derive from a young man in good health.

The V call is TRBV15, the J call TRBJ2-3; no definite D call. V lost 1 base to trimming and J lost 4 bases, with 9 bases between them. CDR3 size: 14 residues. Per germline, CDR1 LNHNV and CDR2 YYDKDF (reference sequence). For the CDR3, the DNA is TGTGCCACCAGCAGAGTCCCTTCGGCAGATACGCAGTATTTT. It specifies CATSRVPSADTQYF.

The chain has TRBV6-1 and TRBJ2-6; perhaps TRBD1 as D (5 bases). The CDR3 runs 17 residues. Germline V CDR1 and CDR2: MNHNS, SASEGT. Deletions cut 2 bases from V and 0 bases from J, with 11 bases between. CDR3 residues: CASSEPRVGSGANVLTF. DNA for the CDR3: TGTGCCAGCAGTGAACCCAGGGTGGGCTCTGGGGCCAACGTCCTGACTTTC.

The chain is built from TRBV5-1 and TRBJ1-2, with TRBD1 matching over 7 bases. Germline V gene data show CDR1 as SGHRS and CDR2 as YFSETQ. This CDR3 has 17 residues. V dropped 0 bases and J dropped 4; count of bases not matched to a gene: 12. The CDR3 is CASSLDPGTAPIYGYTF. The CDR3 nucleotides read TGCGCCAGCAGCTTGGATCCAGGGACAGCCCCGATCTATGGCTACACCTTC.

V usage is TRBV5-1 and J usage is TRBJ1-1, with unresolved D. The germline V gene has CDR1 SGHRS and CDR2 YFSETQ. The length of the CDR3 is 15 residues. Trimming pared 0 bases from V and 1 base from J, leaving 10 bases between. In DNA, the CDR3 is TGCGCCAGCAGCTTGGCTGGGGTGCGGAACACTGAAGCTTTCTTT. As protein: CASSLAGVRNTEAFF. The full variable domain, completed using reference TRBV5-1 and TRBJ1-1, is KAGVTQTPRYLIKTRGQQVTLSCSPISGHRSVSWYQQTPGQGLQFLFEYFSETQRNKGNFPGRFSGRQFSNSRSEMNVSTLELGDSALYLCASSLAGVRNTEAFFGQGTRLTVV.

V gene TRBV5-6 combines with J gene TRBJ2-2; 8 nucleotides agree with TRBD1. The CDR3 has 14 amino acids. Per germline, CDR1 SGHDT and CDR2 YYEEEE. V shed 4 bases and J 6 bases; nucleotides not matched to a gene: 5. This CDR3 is CASSRGQGSGELFF. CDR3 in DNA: TGTGCCAGCAGCCGTGGACAGGGATCCGGGGAGCTGTTTTTT.

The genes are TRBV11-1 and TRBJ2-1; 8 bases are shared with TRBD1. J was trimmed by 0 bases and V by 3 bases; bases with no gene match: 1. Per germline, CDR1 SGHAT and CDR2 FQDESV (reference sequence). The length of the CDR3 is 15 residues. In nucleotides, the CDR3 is TGTGCCAGCAGCTTGGGACAGGCCTCCTACAATGAGCAGTTCTTC. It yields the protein CASSLGQASYNEQFF.

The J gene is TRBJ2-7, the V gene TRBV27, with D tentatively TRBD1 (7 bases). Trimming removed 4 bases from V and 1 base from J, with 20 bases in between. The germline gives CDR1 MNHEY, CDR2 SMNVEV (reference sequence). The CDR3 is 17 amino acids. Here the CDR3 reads CASSSQRNRGGSYEQYF. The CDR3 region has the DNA TGTGCCAGCAGTTCCCAAAGAAACAGGGGAGGTTCCTACGAGCAGTACTTC.

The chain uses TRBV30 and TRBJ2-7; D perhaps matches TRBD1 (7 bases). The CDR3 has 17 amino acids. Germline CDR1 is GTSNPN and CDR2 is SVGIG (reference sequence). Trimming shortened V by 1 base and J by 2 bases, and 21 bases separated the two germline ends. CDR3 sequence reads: CAWSGVFRGDKPYEQYF. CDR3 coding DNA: TGTGCCTGGAGTGGAGTATTCAGGGGGGACAAGCCCTACGAGCAGTACTTC.

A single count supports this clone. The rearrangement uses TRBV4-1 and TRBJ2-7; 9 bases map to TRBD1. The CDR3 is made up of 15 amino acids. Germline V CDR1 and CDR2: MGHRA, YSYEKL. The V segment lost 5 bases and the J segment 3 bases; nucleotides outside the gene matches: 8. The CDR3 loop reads CASSDSRTGDYEQYF. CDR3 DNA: TGCGCCAGCAGCGATAGTCGGACAGGGGACTACGAGCAGTACTTC.

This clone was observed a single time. CDR3 loop: CASSVSGTGVNYGYTF. The CDR3 nucleotides read TGTGCCAGCAGTGTATCCGGGACAGGTGTTAACTATGGCTACACCTTC. This chain links TRBV28 with TRBJ1-2, with 8 nucleotides matching TRBD1. The V gene's germline CDR1 is MDHEN and CDR2 SYDVKM. This CDR3 spans 16 amino acids. The J segment lost 1 base and the V segment lost 5 bases, leaving 9 bases of the junction unmatched.

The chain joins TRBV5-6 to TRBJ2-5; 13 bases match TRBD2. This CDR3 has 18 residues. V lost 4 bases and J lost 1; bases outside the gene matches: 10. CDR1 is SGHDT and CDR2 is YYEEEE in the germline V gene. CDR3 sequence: CASSTGTSGKEAQETQYF. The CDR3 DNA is TGTGCCAGCAGCACCGGGACTAGCGGGAAAGAGGCCCAAGAGACCCAGTACTTC.

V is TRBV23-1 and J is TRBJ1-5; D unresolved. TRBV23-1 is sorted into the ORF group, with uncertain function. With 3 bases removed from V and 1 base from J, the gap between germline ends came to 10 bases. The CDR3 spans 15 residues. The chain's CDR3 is CASSQAQESNQPQHF. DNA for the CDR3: TGCGCCAGCAGTCAGGCCCAGGAAAGCAATCAGCCCCAGCATTTT.

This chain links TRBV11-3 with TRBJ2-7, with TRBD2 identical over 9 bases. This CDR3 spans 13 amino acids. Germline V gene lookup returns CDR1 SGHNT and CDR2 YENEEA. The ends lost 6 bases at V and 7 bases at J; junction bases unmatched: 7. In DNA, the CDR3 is TGTGCCAGCAGTCACGGGCTAGCGGGAGAGCAGTACTTC. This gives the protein CASSHGLAGEQYF. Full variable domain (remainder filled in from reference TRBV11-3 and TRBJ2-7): EAGVVQSPRYKIIEKKQPVAFWCNPISGHNTLYWYLQNLGQGPELLIRYENEEAVDDSQLPKDRFSAERLKGVDSTLKIQPAELGDSAVYLCASSHGLAGEQYFGPGTRLTVT.

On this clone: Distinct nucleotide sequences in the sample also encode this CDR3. CDR3 residues: CASSYSSAVNTEAFF. CDR3 nucleotide sequence: TGTGCCAGCAGTTACTCATCTGCAGTGAACACTGAAGCTTTCTTT. V is TRBV6-5 and J is TRBJ1-1; no definite D call. Germline V gene data show CDR1 as MNHEY and CDR2 as SVGAGI. The CDR3 spans 15 residues. V was cut by 0 bases and J by 0 bases, with 8 bases left in between.

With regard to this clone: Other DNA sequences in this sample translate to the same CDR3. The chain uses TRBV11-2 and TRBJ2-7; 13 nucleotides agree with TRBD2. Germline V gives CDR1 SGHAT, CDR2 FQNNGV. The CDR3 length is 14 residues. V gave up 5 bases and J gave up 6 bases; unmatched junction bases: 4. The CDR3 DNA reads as TGTGCCAGCAGCCCCGGACTAGCGGGAGTCGAGCAGTACTTC. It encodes CASSPGLAGVEQYF.

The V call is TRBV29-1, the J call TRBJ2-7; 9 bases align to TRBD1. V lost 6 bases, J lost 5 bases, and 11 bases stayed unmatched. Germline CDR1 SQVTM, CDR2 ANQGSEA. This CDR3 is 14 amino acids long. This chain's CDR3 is CSVAGRTGAHEQYF. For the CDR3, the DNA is TGCAGCGTCGCGGGGAGGACAGGGGCCCACGAGCAGTACTTC.

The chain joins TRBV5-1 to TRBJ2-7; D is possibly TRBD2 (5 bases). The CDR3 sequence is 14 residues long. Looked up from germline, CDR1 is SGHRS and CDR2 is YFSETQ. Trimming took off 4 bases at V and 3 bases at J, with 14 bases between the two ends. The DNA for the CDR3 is TGCGCCAGCAGCATCCGGACTGGCTACTACGAGCAGTACTTC. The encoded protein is CASSIRTGYYEQYF. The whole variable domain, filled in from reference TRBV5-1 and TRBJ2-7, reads KAGVTQTPRYLIKTRGQQVTLSCSPISGHRSVSWYQQTPGQGLQFLFEYFSETQRNKGNFPGRFSGRQFSNSRSEMNVSTLELGDSALYLCASSIRTGYYEQYFGPGTRLTVT.

In nucleotides, the CDR3 is TGTGCCAGCAGCGTAGTAGACTCCATTGGGAACATTCAGTACTTC. Amino acids: CASSVVDSIGNIQYF. The J gene is TRBJ2-4, the V gene TRBV9, with D unclear. V was pared by 0 bases and J by 7 bases, with 14 bases between. Germline V lookup: CDR1 SGDLS, CDR2 YYNGEE. There are 15 residues in the CDR3.

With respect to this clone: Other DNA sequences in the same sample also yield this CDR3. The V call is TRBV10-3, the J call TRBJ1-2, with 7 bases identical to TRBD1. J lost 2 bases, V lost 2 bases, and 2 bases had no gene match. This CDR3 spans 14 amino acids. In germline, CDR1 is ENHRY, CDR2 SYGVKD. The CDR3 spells CAISEGQANYGYTF. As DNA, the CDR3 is TGTGCCATCAGTGAGGGACAGGCAAACTATGGCTACACCTTC.

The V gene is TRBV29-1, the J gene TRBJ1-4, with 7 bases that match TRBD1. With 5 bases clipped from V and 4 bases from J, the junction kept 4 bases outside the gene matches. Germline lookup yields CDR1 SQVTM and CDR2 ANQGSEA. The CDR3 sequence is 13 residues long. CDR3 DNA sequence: TGCAGCGTTCTCCAGGGGGTTAATGAAAAACTGTTTTTT. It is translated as CSVLQGVNEKLFF.

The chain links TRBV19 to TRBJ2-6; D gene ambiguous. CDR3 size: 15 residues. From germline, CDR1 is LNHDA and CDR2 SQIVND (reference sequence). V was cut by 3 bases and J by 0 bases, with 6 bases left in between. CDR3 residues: CASSMGISGANVLTF. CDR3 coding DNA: TGTGCCAGTAGTATGGGTATCTCTGGGGCCAACGTCCTGACTTTC.

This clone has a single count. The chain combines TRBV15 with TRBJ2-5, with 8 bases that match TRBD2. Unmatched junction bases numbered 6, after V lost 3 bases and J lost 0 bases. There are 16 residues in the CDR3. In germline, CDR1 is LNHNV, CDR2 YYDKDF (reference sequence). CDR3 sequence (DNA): TGTGCCACCAGCAGCTTTAGCGGGGAGGACCAAGAGACCCAGTACTTC. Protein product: CATSSFSGEDQETQYF.

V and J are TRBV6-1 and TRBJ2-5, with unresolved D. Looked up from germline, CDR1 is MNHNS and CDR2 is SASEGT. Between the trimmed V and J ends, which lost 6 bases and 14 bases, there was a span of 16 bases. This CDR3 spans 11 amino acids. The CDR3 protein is CASSEARPKYF. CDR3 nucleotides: TGTGCCAGCAGCGAGGCCCGCCCTAAATACTTC.

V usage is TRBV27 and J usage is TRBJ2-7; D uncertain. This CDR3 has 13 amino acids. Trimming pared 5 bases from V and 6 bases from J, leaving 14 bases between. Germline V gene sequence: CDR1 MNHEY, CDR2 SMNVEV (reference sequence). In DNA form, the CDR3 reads TGTGCCAGCAGTGATAGTTTACTTTCCGAGCAGTACTTC. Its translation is CASSDSLLSEQYF.

CDR3 DNA: TGTGCCAGCAGCCCAAGGGGTATTGGGGGACTTTGGAACTATGGCTACACCTTC. Translation gives CASSPRGIGGLWNYGYTF. The chain couples TRBV5-6 to TRBJ1-2; D might be TRBD1 (5 bases). V was trimmed by 4 bases and J by 2 bases, leaving 24 bases between them. Per the germline V gene, CDR1 is SGHDT and CDR2 is YYEEEE. The CDR3 runs 18 residues.

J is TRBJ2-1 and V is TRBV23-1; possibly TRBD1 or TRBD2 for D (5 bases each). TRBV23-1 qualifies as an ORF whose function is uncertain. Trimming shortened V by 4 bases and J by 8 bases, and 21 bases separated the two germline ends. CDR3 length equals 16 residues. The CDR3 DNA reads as TGCGCCAGCAGTCCCAGCGATGGCCTCACGGGACATGAGCAGTTCTTC. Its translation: CASSPSDGLTGHEQFF.

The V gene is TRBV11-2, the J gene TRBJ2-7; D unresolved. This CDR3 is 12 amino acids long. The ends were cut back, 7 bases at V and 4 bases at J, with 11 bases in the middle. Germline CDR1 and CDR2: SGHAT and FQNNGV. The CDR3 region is CASTLITYEQYF. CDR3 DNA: TGTGCCAGCACCCTGATCACTTACGAGCAGTACTTC.

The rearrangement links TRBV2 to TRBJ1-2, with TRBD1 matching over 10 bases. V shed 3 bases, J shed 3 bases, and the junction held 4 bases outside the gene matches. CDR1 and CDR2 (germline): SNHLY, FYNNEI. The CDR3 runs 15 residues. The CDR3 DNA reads TGTGCCAGCAGTGAGGGACAGGGGCGGTACTATGGCTACACCTTC. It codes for CASSEGQGRYYGYTF.